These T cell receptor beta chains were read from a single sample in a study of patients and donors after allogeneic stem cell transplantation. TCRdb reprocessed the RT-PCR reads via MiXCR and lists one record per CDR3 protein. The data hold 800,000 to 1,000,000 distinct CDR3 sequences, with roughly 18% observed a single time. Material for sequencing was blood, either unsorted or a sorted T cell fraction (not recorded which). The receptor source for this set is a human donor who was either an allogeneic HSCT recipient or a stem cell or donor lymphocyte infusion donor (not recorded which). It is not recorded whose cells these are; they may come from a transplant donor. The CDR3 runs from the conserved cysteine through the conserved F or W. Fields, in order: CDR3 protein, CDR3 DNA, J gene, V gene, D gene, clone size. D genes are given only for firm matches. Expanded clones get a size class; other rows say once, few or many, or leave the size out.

CSVPQGSGANVLTF	TGCAGCGTCCCACAGGGATCTGGGGCCAACGTCCTGACTTTC	TRBJ2-6	TRBV29-1	NA	few
CDCRGSYEQYF	TGTGACTGTCGGGGGTCCTACGAGCAGTACTTC	TRBJ2-7	TRBV12-3/TRBV12-4	NA	NA
CASSYSTEGDTQYF	TGTGCCAGCAGTTACTCGACAGAAGGAGATACGCAGTATTTT	TRBJ2-3	TRBV6-2/TRBV6-3	NA	few
CASSFQGFGETQYF	TGTGCCAGCAGTTTTCAGGGGTTTGGGGAGACCCAGTACTTC	TRBJ2-5	TRBV12-3/TRBV12-4	NA	few
CASSYRLAGGYEQYF	TGTGCCAGCAGTTACAGACTAGCGGGAGGGTACGAGCAGTACTTC	TRBJ2-7	TRBV6-5	TRBD2	NA
CASSQDLGAGAYEQYF	TGCGCCAGCAGCCAAGATCTAGGAGCGGGGGCCTACGAGCAGTACTTC	TRBJ2-7	TRBV4-3	TRBD2	few
CASSYATRGNEKLFF	TGTGCCAGCAGTTACGCCACCAGAGGGAATGAAAAACTGTTTTTT	TRBJ1-4	TRBV6-5	NA	few
CASGSQTSTEAFF	TGTGCCAGCGGGAGCCAAACGTCCACTGAAGCTTTCTTT	TRBJ1-1	TRBV2	NA	NA
CASSQDWVDRGTGELFF	TGCGCCAGCAGCCAAGATTGGGTAGACAGGGGGACCGGGGAGCTGTTTTTT	TRBJ2-2	TRBV4-3	TRBD1	NA
CASSRQPGIHEQYF	TGTGCCAGCAGTCGACAGCCCGGAATCCACGAGCAGTACTTC	TRBJ2-7	TRBV6-2/TRBV6-3	NA	few
CASSLRIEGYTDTQYF	TGTGCCAGCAGCTTGAGGATCGAGGGTTACACAGATACGCAGTATTTT	TRBJ2-3	TRBV5-6	NA	NA
CASSLLGGPYEQYF	TGCGCCAGCAGCTTGTTGGGCGGCCCCTACGAGCAGTACTTC	TRBJ2-7	TRBV5-1	NA	few
CASSQEGGFRKLFF	TGTGCCAGCAGCCAAGAGGGCGGTTTCAGAAAACTGTTTTTT	TRBJ1-4	TRBV4-2	NA	NA
CASSRGRAYEQYF	TGTGCCAGCAGTCGCGGGAGAGCCTACGAGCAGTACTTC	TRBJ2-7	TRBV27	TRBD2	NA
CASSLLQGDEQYF	TGTGCCAGCTCGTTATTACAGGGCGACGAGCAGTACTTC	TRBJ2-7	TRBV27	NA	few
CASRSGIPEAFF	TGTGCCAGCAGGTCGGGTATCCCTGAAGCTTTCTTT	TRBJ1-1	TRBV12-3/TRBV12-4	NA	NA
CATKYDNEQFF	TGTGCCACCAAATACGACAATGAGCAGTTCTTC	TRBJ2-1	TRBV7-2	NA	NA
CASSPGLFTGELFF	TGTGCCAGCAGTCCGGGACTCTTCACCGGGGAGCTGTTTTTT	TRBJ2-2	TRBV6-1	NA	NA
CASSLSGSVDEQYF	TGTGCCAGCAGCCTTTCCGGGTCTGTTGACGAGCAGTACTTC	TRBJ2-7	TRBV7-9	NA	NA
CASSQSWGGTDTQYF	TGCGCCAGCAGCCAATCGTGGGGGGGCACAGATACGCAGTATTTT	TRBJ2-3	TRBV4-3	NA	few
CASSVDNLSTDTQYF	TGTGCCAGCAGCGTAGATAACTTGAGCACAGATACGCAGTATTTT	TRBJ2-3	TRBV9	NA	NA
CSARDKASGRPEQYF	TGCAGTGCTAGAGATAAGGCTAGCGGGAGACCCGAGCAGTACTTC	TRBJ2-7	TRBV20-1	TRBD2	NA
CASTGTSGDEQFF	TGTGCCAGCACGGGGACTAGCGGGGATGAGCAGTTCTTC	TRBJ2-1	TRBV27	TRBD2	NA
CASSGGQGSAHSYEQYF	TGTGCCAGCAGCGGGGGACAGGGGTCTGCACACTCCTACGAGCAGTACTTC	TRBJ2-7	TRBV5-5	TRBD1	few
CASSLGLSSTDTQYF	TGCGCCAGCAGCTTGGGTTTGTCCAGCACAGATACGCAGTATTTT	TRBJ2-3	TRBV5-1	NA	many
CASTLTGGVLAGANVLTF	TGTGCCAGCACCTTAACAGGGGGCGTCTTAGCTGGGGCCAACGTCCTGACTTTC	TRBJ2-6	TRBV4-2	TRBD1	NA
CASSATGQGEDEQFF	TGTGCCAGCAGCGCAACGGGACAGGGGGAGGATGAGCAGTTCTTC	TRBJ2-1	TRBV5-5	TRBD1	NA
CASSPPGGPNTGELFF	TGTGCCAGCAGTCCTCCGGGCGGACCGAACACCGGGGAGCTGTTTTTT	TRBJ2-2	TRBV12-3/TRBV12-4	NA	few
CASSLVFLSNTEAFF	TGTGCCAGCAGCTTGGTGTTTTTGTCGAACACTGAAGCTTTCTTT	TRBJ1-1	TRBV5-6	NA	NA
CASGPYNEQFF	TGTGCCAGTGGACCGTACAATGAGCAGTTCTTC	TRBJ2-1	TRBV19	NA	NA
CATRLAGFFEQYF	TGTGCCACCAGACTAGCGGGGTTCTTCGAGCAGTACTTC	TRBJ2-7	TRBV12-3/TRBV12-4	TRBD2	many
CASAPRRSNEQFF	TGCGCCAGCGCGCCCCGGAGGAGCAATGAGCAGTTCTTC	TRBJ2-1	TRBV5-1	NA	NA
CASSLGTGIQETQYF	TGCGCCAGCAGCTTGGGGACAGGAATACAAGAGACCCAGTACTTC	TRBJ2-5	TRBV5-1	TRBD1	many
CASSFPGAETQYF	TGTGCCAGCAGCTTTCCCGGGGCAGAGACCCAGTACTTC	TRBJ2-5	TRBV5-6	NA	NA
CASSRWDGETQYF	TGTGCCAGCAGTCGTTGGGACGGGGAGACCCAGTACTTC	TRBJ2-5	TRBV6-2/TRBV6-3	NA	NA
CATGRSAQGADTQYF	TGTGCCACCGGGAGAAGCGCCCAAGGCGCAGATACGCAGTATTTT	TRBJ2-3	TRBV24-1	NA	NA
CASSATTSGGARKNIQYF	TGTGCCAGCAGTGCTACGACTAGCGGGGGGGCGAGGAAAAACATTCAGTACTTC	TRBJ2-4	TRBV2	TRBD2	NA
CASSLSGAPGTEAFF	TGTGCCAGCAGCTTATCAGGGGCGCCTGGCACTGAAGCTTTCTTT	TRBJ1-1	TRBV7-2	NA	few
CASRGPQGRTF	TGTGCCAGCAGAGGACCCCAGGGAAGGACCTTC	TRBJ2-1	TRBV27	NA	few
CSARDRTVYEQYF	TGCAGTGCTAGAGATCGGACTGTCTACGAGCAGTACTTC	TRBJ2-7	TRBV20-1	NA	few
CSARDRRAVLAKNIQYF	TGCAGTGCTAGAGATCGAAGAGCAGTTTTAGCCAAAAACATTCAGTACTTC	TRBJ2-4	TRBV20-1	NA	few
CASSQAPRGNNEQFF	TGTGCCAGCAGCCAAGCCCCGAGAGGGAACAATGAGCAGTTCTTC	TRBJ2-1	TRBV3-1	NA	few